Each of the 17 T cell receptor beta chains below was sequenced from the same sample in a study of T cells in women clearing cervical HPV infection. This table comes from immunoSEQ multiplex PCR, and its TCRdb copy is limited to in-frame clones, with some not included. This sample's table reports about 41,000 clones. Material: blood buffy coat. The receptors stem from a woman between 18 and 70 years old with a cervical HPV16 infection that either progressed to CIN3+ or cleared (not recorded which).

About this clone: The read stops 3 residues short of the end of the CDR3; the missing end is completed from the germline J gene. The chain joins TRBV7-9 to TRBJ2-7, with a weak D call TRBD1 (6 bases). CDR3 length: 15 residues. Trimming removed 5 bases from V and 0 bases from J, with 14 bases in between. Germline V gene lookup returns CDR1 SEHNR and CDR2 FQNEAQ (reference sequence). The CDR3 spells CASSPPQGTSYEQYF. CDR3 DNA, as far as it was read: TGTGCCAGCAGCCCTCCACAGGGAACCTCCTACGAG.

With regard to this clone: The CDR3 goes on 3 residues after the read ends, and that part is filled in from the germline J gene. V usage is TRBV4-1 and J usage is TRBJ2-1; TRBD1 might be the D (6 bases). There are 13 residues in the CDR3. Trimming took 6 bases from V and 5 from J, leaving 11 bases between them. Germline V gives CDR1 MGHRA, CDR2 YSYEKL. The CDR3 loop is CASSRTVNNEQFF. The sequenced part of the CDR3 DNA is TGCGCCAGCAGTCGGACAGTTAACAATGAG.

Concerning this clone itself: The CDR3 end falls 3 residues outside the read, so it is completed with the germline J gene. The rearrangement joins TRBV30 to TRBJ1-4, with a possible D match to TRBD1 (5 bases). Trimming took 8 bases from V and 8 from J, leaving 27 bases between them. The germline V gene has CDR1 GTSNPN and CDR2 SVGIG (reference sequence). The length of the CDR3 is 16 residues. CDR3 sequence: CALTPGSGLGEEKLFF. Partial CDR3 DNA: TGTGCCCTAACCCCCGGTTCCGGGTTAGGGGAGGAAAAA.

A remark on this clone: The read ends 3 residues shy of where the CDR3 ends; the end is completed using the germline J gene. The rearrangement links TRBV16 to TRBJ2-1; 12 bases are shared with TRBD2. V shed 3 bases and J 5 bases; nucleotides not matched to a gene: 5. The CDR3 covers 16 residues. Germline CDR1 is KGHSY and CDR2 is FQNENV. The sequenced CDR3 bases are TGTGCCAGCAGCCATTCGACTAGCGGGAGAGACAATGAG. This codes for CASSHSTSGRDNE. The complete CDR3 protein is CASSHSTSGRDNEQFF. Together with reference TRBV16 and TRBJ2-1, the CDR3 gives the full variable domain: GEEVAQTPKHLVRGEGQKAKLYCAPIKGHSYVFWYQQVLKNEFKFLISFQNENVFDETGMPKERFSAKCLPNSPCSLEIQATKLEDSAVYFCASSHSTSGRDNEQFFGPGTRLTVL.

As for this clone: The CDR3 end is not reached by the read, which stops 3 residues before it; the germline J gene fills it in. The J gene is TRBJ2-1, the V gene TRBV7-2, with 10 bases identical to TRBD2. The V gene's germline CDR1 is SGHTA and CDR2 FQGNSA. Trimming took 7 bases from V and 7 from J; bases not matched to a gene: 10. This CDR3 spans 15 amino acids. The CDR3 reads CASTLAGAPRNEQFF. The part of the CDR3 DNA that was read is TGTGCCAGCACTCTAGCGGGGGCGCCTAGGAATGAG.

Worth noting for this clone: Read data end 3 residues before the CDR3 end; the end is taken from the germline J gene. The chain couples TRBV2 to TRBJ2-7, with 8 bases fitting TRBD2. The CDR3 length is 14 residues. The germline CDR1 and CDR2 sequences are SNHLY and FYNNEI. The V segment lost 6 bases and the J segment 2 bases; nucleotides outside the gene matches: 6. The covered CDR3 bases are TGTGCCAGCAGGGGGGCACTAGCGGCCTACGAG. Protein: CASRGALAAYE. The complete CDR3 protein is CASRGALAAYEQYF.

As concerns this clone: Coverage ceases 3 residues before the CDR3 finishes, and the germline J gene fills in the end. V usage is TRBV20-1 and J usage is TRBJ2-7, with TRBD1 matching 8 bases. The CDR3 runs 16 residues. The ends lost 5 bases at V and 0 bases at J; junction bases unmatched: 12. Germline CDR1 reads DFQATT; CDR2 reads SNEGSKA (reference sequence). The sequenced part of the CDR3 DNA is TGCAGTGCTCAATCCGCCGGGACAGGTAACTCCTACGAG. This sequence encodes CSAQSAGTGNSYE. The full CDR3 protein reads CSAQSAGTGNSYEQYF.

About this clone: Sequencing ends 3 residues short of the CDR3 end; the germline J gene provides the rest. The rearrangement links TRBV7-8 to TRBJ2-1; 8 positions agree with TRBD1. The germline V gene encodes CDR1 SGHVS and CDR2 FQNEAQ. The CDR3 runs to 16 residues. The ends lost 1 base at V and 6 bases at J; junction bases unmatched: 8. The CDR3 sequence is CASSLGPGQVANEQFF. The DNA read from the CDR3 is TGTGCCAGCAGCTTAGGGCCGGGACAGGTGGCCAATGAG.

Comment on this clone: The observed sequence ends 3 residues before the CDR3 terminus, with the missing tail filled in from the germline J gene. J is TRBJ1-1 and V is TRBV18; no definite D call. CDR1 KGHSH and CDR2 LQKENI come from the germline V gene. The CDR3 is 16 amino acids. Trimming cost V 4 bases and J 0 bases, with 15 bases left between them. CDR3 protein: CASSQRGLVMNTEAFF. CDR3 DNA, as far as it was read: TGTGCCAGCTCACAAAGAGGGTTGGTTATGAACACTGAA.

As to this clone: The read comes to an end 3 residues before the CDR3 does, leaving the germline J gene to fill in the end. This sequence joins TRBV20-1 and TRBJ2-2; 14 bases are a match to TRBD2. This CDR3 has 15 residues. Germline trimming cut 5 bases from V and 6 bases from J; bases unmatched to any gene: 5. The germline V gene encodes CDR1 DFQATT and CDR2 SNEGSKA (reference sequence). The CDR3 reads CSAEGLAGGAGELFF. The sequenced part of the CDR3 DNA is TGCAGTGCTGAAGGACTAGCGGGGGGAGCCGGGGAG.

Note on this clone: The read terminates 3 residues ahead of where the CDR3 ends, so the germline J gene completes it. The chain is built from TRBV4-2 and TRBJ2-3, with D unresolved. The germline gives CDR1 LGHNA, CDR2 YNFKEQ. This CDR3 comprises 16 residues. Trimming cost V 1 base and J 4 bases, with 15 bases left between them. The CDR3 bases that were read are TGTGCCAGCAGCCAAGGATCGGGTTATTGGGCAGATACG. Its protein is CASSQGSGYWADT. The CDR3, in full, reads CASSQGSGYWADTQYF.

Concerning this clone: The CDR3 end falls 3 residues outside the read, so it is completed with the germline J gene. The chain combines TRBV11-2 with TRBJ1-4; D perhaps matches TRBD1 (5 bases). V dropped 1 base and J dropped 10 bases, with 7 bases sitting between them. The CDR3 runs 12 residues. Germline V CDR1 and CDR2: SGHAT, FQNNGV. CDR3 DNA (partial): TGTGCCAGCAGCTTAGCAGGGCGAAAA. This gives the protein CASSLAGRK. The whole CDR3 sequence is CASSLAGRKLFF.

As concerns this clone: The CDR3 end is not reached by the read, which stops 3 residues before it; the germline J gene fills it in. This chain connects TRBV5-1 to TRBJ2-3; D may be TRBD1 or TRBD2 (5 bases each). The V end was cut by 0 bases, the J end by 4 bases, with 12 bases between. Per the germline V gene, CDR1 is SGHRS and CDR2 is YFSETQ. This CDR3 has 15 amino acids. The DNA read from the CDR3 is TGCGCCAGCAGCTTGGGGGCGAGGGGCCCAGATACG. Protein sequence: CASSLGARGPDT. The entire CDR3 protein is CASSLGARGPDTQYF.

On this clone: The read ends 3 residues shy of where the CDR3 ends; the end is completed using the germline J gene. The rearrangement links TRBV23-1 to TRBJ2-5; D is unresolved. TRBV23-1 is an ORF; its function is uncertain. CDR3 length: 10 amino acids. The V end lost 11 bases, the J end lost 0 bases, and 4 bases lay between the germline ends. The CDR3 DNA, read in part, is TGCGCCCTACACCAAGAGACC. Translated, it gives CALHQET. The entire CDR3 protein is CALHQETQYF.

About this clone: Read data end 3 residues before the CDR3 end; the end is taken from the germline J gene. The rearrangement uses TRBV7-3 and TRBJ1-1, with TRBD1 identical over 7 bases. CDR3 length: 15 amino acids. J lost 3 bases, V lost 4 bases, and 8 bases had no gene match. Germline loops: CDR1 SGHTA, CDR2 FQGTGA. CDR3 DNA, as far as it was read: TGTGCCAGCAGCTGGACAGGTCCCGAGGACACTGAA. Translating gives CASSWTGPEDTE. The complete CDR3 sequence is CASSWTGPEDTEAFF.

On this clone itself: The CDR3 end falls 3 residues outside the read, so it is completed with the germline J gene. The rearrangement uses TRBV19 and TRBJ1-2; 8 bases agree with TRBD1. V shed 9 bases, J shed 6 bases, and the junction held 18 bases outside the gene matches. CDR3 length: 16 amino acids. Germline CDR1 LNHDA, CDR2 SQIVND (reference sequence). CDR3 bases read: TGTGCCAGCAGAAGAAGCCGTGGACAGGGCTCCGATGGC. It yields the protein CASRRSRGQGSDG. The full CDR3 sequence reads CASRRSRGQGSDGYTF.

Turning to this clone: The read falls 3 residues short of the CDR3 end, and the missing part is taken from the germline J gene. V usage is TRBV5-1 and J usage is TRBJ1-3, with 7 bases matching TRBD1. The CDR3 is 16 amino acids. Germline lookup yields CDR1 SGHRS and CDR2 YFSETQ. Trimming took 0 bases from V and 4 from J; bases not matched to a gene: 7. The sequenced CDR3 bases are TGCGCCAGCAGCTTGGGGGGACAGCGGCCCGGAAACACC. This translates into CASSLGGQRPGNT. The entire CDR3 protein reads CASSLGGQRPGNTIYF.